The 2 T cell receptor beta chains given below trace back to one sample, sequenced in a study of OX40 agonist ivuxolimab in advanced cancers. This table comes from immunoSEQ multiplex PCR, and its TCRdb copy is limited to in-frame clones, with some not included. The top ten clones hold about 1.2% of a sample with fewer than 110,000 clones, roughly 90% of them seen once. The input for sequencing was CD4+ or CD8+ T cells sorted from blood, taken in a trial of the OX40 agonist ivuxolimab. The receptor source for this set is an adult with an advanced solid tumor such as melanoma, head and neck, liver or kidney cancer.

The rearrangement uses TRBV5-1 and TRBJ2-2; TRBD1 aligns across 7 bases. This CDR3 region has 15 residues. Germline CDR1 is SGHRS and CDR2 is YFSETQ. The ends lost 1 base at V and 6 bases at J; junction bases unmatched: 6. Here the CDR3 reads CASSLQGEVPGELFF. The CDR3, as DNA: TGCGCCAGCAGCTTGCAGGGGGAAGTACCCGGGGAGCTGTTTTTT.

This clone occurred once. The V gene is TRBV4-1, the J gene TRBJ2-2, with 8 nucleotides matching TRBD2. Losses at the gene ends were 6 bases for V and 6 bases for J; bases not matched to a gene: 15. The CDR3 is 17 residues long. Germline V gene sequence: CDR1 MGHRA, CDR2 YSYEKL. DNA for the CDR3: TGCGCCAGCAGTCAGCGCTCTCCGGGACTAGTTGCCGGGGAGCTGTTTTTT. Protein: CASSQRSPGLVAGELFF.